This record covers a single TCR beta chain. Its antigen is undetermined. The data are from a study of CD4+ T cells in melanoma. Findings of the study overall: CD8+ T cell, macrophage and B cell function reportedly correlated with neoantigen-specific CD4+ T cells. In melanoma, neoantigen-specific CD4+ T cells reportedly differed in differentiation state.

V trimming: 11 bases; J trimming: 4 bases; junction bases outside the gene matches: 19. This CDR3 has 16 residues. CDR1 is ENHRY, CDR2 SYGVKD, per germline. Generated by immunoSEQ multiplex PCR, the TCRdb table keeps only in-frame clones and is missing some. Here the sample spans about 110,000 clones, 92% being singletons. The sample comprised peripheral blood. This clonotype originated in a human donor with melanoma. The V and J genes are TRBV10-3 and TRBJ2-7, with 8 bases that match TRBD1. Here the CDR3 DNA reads TGTGCCGCCCGTCCGACGTCGGGAAGGACAGGGTACGAGCAGTACTTC. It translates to CAARPTSGRTGYEQYF.